These T cell receptor beta chains were read from a single sample in a study of T cell responses to AZD1222 COVID-19 vaccine. TCRdb keeps only in-frame clones here, not all; method: immunoSEQ multiplex PCR. The sample includes about 260,000 clones, 85% to 95% of them seen just once. The source was peripheral blood, collected on day 0 of AZD1222 vaccination. The receptors come from an adult in good health. Each CDR3 is given with its conserved first and last residue. The D gene is left open where the match is weak. Size is omitted from some rows. Given values are once, few, many or a class for expanded clones.

CDR3aa: CASTTAGLRPYGYTF; CDR3nt: TGTGCCAGTACCACGGCGGGCCTCCGCCCCTATGGCTACACCTTC; j_gene: TRBJ1-2; abundance: NA; v_gene: TRBV19; d_gene: NA
CDR3aa: CASSLFSLGPTEAFF; CDR3nt: TGTGCCAGCAGCTTATTTAGTTTGGGGCCCACTGAAGCTTTCTTT; j_gene: TRBJ1-1; abundance: few; v_gene: TRBV11-1; d_gene: NA
CDR3aa: CASSARAVNSPLHF; CDR3nt: TGTGCCAGCAGCGCCAGGGCGGTGAATTCACCCCTCCACTTT; j_gene: TRBJ1-6; abundance: NA; v_gene: TRBV6-4; d_gene: NA
CDR3aa: CASSSDMNTEAFF; CDR3nt: TGTGCCAGCAGTTCCGACATGAACACTGAAGCTTTCTTT; j_gene: TRBJ1-1; abundance: NA; v_gene: TRBV27; d_gene: NA
CDR3aa: CASSLGVHGEGYF; CDR3nt: TGTGCCAGCAGCTTGGGGGTGCATGGGGAGGGGTATTTT; j_gene: TRBJ2-3; abundance: NA; v_gene: TRBV5-6; d_gene: TRBD2
CDR3aa: CASRGGDYGYTF; CDR3nt: TGTGCCAGCAGGGGGGGGGATTATGGCTACACCTTC; j_gene: TRBJ1-2; abundance: NA; v_gene: TRBV27; d_gene: NA
CDR3aa: CASTPGLWRDSSDEQFF; CDR3nt: TGTGCCAGCACCCCGGGATTGTGGCGGGACTCCTCCGATGAGCAGTTCTTC; j_gene: TRBJ2-1; abundance: NA; v_gene: TRBV27; d_gene: NA
CDR3aa: CASSVGQGNNEQFF; CDR3nt: TGTGCCAGCAGCGTGGGACAGGGGAACAATGAGCAGTTCTTC; j_gene: TRBJ2-1; abundance: NA; v_gene: TRBV9; d_gene: TRBD1
CDR3aa: CASSQVSEAFF; CDR3nt: TGTGCCAGCAGCCAAGTCTCGGAAGCTTTCTTT; j_gene: TRBJ1-1; abundance: NA; v_gene: TRBV3-1/TRBV3-2; d_gene: NA
CDR3aa: CASSPRPREQFF; CDR3nt: TGTGCCAGCAGCCCCCGGCCCCGTGAGCAGTTCTTC; j_gene: TRBJ2-1; abundance: once; v_gene: TRBV2; d_gene: NA
CDR3aa: CASSQTGLQSPLHF; CDR3nt: TGCGCCAGCAGCCAGACAGGGTTACAATCACCCCTCCACTTT; j_gene: TRBJ1-6; abundance: NA; v_gene: TRBV4-1; d_gene: TRBD1
CDR3aa: CASSVSQGGASQYF; CDR3nt: TGTGCCAGCAGCGTATCACAGGGGGGCGCGTCGCAGTATTTT; j_gene: TRBJ2-3; abundance: NA; v_gene: TRBV9; d_gene: TRBD1
CDR3aa: CASSQEGRKLIF; CDR3nt: TGCGCCAGCAGCCAAGAGGGAAGGAAACTGATCTTC; j_gene: TRBJ1-2; abundance: NA; v_gene: TRBV4-1; d_gene: NA
CDR3aa: CASREEIGTEAFF; CDR3nt: TGTGCCAGCAGAGAAGAAATTGGCACTGAAGCTTTCTTT; j_gene: TRBJ1-1; abundance: NA; v_gene: TRBV2; d_gene: NA
CDR3aa: CASSPNLAPSYNEQFF; CDR3nt: TGTGCCAGCAGCCCCAACCTGGCCCCCTCCTACAATGAGCAGTTCTTC; j_gene: TRBJ2-1; abundance: NA; v_gene: TRBV9; d_gene: NA
CDR3aa: CASSLGSGGSPLHF; CDR3nt: TGTGCCAGCAGTTTGGGGTCCGGAGGTTCACCCCTCCACTTT; j_gene: TRBJ1-6; abundance: NA; v_gene: TRBV27; d_gene: NA
CDR3aa: CASSPWTGPYEQYF; CDR3nt: TGTGCCAGCAGCCCTTGGACAGGGCCCTACGAGCAGTACTTC; j_gene: TRBJ2-7; abundance: NA; v_gene: TRBV7-8; d_gene: TRBD1
CDR3aa: CASSYGKPGDTKEGYTF; CDR3nt: TGTGCCAGCAGTTACGGTAAACCGGGGGACACCAAGGAAGGCTACACCTTC; j_gene: TRBJ1-2; abundance: once; v_gene: TRBV6-2/TRBV6-3; d_gene: NA
CDR3aa: CASSPSIGPYAEAFF; CDR3nt: TGCGCCAGCAGCCCCTCCATAGGGCCATACGCTGAAGCTTTCTTT; j_gene: TRBJ1-1; abundance: NA; v_gene: TRBV4-3; d_gene: NA
CDR3aa: CASSYGASINEKLFF; CDR3nt: TGTGCCAGCAGTTACGGGGCCAGCATTAATGAAAAACTGTTTTTT; j_gene: TRBJ1-4; abundance: NA; v_gene: TRBV6-2/TRBV6-3; d_gene: NA
CDR3aa: CASSKDDSLGTGELFF; CDR3nt: TGTGCCAGCAGCAAAGATGATAGCTTAGGCACCGGGGAGCTGTTTTTT; j_gene: TRBJ2-2; abundance: NA; v_gene: TRBV21-1; d_gene: NA
CDR3aa: CASSPPGTDNEQYF; CDR3nt: TGTGCCAGCAGTCCACCCGGGACAGATAACGAGCAGTACTTC; j_gene: TRBJ2-7; abundance: NA; v_gene: TRBV27; d_gene: TRBD1
CDR3aa: CASSRGQGGAEAFF; CDR3nt: TGTGCCAGTAGTCGAGGACAGGGAGGGGCTGAAGCTTTCTTT; j_gene: TRBJ1-1; abundance: NA; v_gene: TRBV19; d_gene: TRBD1
CDR3aa: CASSQNRGLNTEAFF; CDR3nt: TGTGCCAGTAGCCAAAACAGGGGGCTAAACACTGAAGCTTTCTTT; j_gene: TRBJ1-1; abundance: NA; v_gene: TRBV19; d_gene: TRBD1
CDR3aa: CASSTPETYQPQHF; CDR3nt: TGTGCCAGTAGTACTCCGGAGACATATCAGCCCCAGCATTTT; j_gene: TRBJ1-5; abundance: NA; v_gene: TRBV19; d_gene: NA
CDR3aa: CASSPGTYEQYF; CDR3nt: TGTGCCAGCTCACCGGGGACCTACGAGCAGTACTTC; j_gene: TRBJ2-7; abundance: NA; v_gene: TRBV18; d_gene: NA
CDR3aa: CASSLSLAGAYGELFF; CDR3nt: TGTGCCAGCAGCTTATCGCTAGCGGGAGCGTACGGGGAGCTGTTTTTT; j_gene: TRBJ2-2; abundance: many; v_gene: TRBV7-9; d_gene: TRBD2
CDR3aa: CASSLSGTRELFF; CDR3nt: TGTGCCAGCAGTTTATCGGGCACCAGGGAGCTGTTTTTT; j_gene: TRBJ2-2; abundance: NA; v_gene: TRBV27; d_gene: NA
CDR3aa: CASSSEGSSYEQYF; CDR3nt: TGCGCCAGCAGCTCCGAGGGAAGCTCCTACGAGCAGTACTTC; j_gene: TRBJ2-7; abundance: NA; v_gene: TRBV5-1; d_gene: NA
CDR3aa: CASSLVAGGSTDTQYF; CDR3nt: TGCGCCAGCAGCTTGGTAGCGGGGGGTAGCACAGATACGCAGTATTTT; j_gene: TRBJ2-3; abundance: NA; v_gene: TRBV5-1; d_gene: TRBD2
CDR3aa: CASSSGRVTTSTDTQYF; CDR3nt: TGTGCCAGCAGCTCAGGTCGGGTAACTACCTCCACAGATACGCAGTATTTT; j_gene: TRBJ2-3; abundance: NA; v_gene: TRBV5-4; d_gene: NA
CDR3aa: CASSQVSAQPQHF; CDR3nt: TGTGCCAGCAGTCAGGTATCAGCGCAGCCCCAGCATTTT; j_gene: TRBJ1-5; abundance: few; v_gene: TRBV4-2; d_gene: NA
CDR3aa: CASTIPGTQPQHF; CDR3nt: TGTGCCAGCACCATACCAGGGACTCAGCCCCAGCATTTT; j_gene: TRBJ1-5; abundance: NA; v_gene: TRBV28; d_gene: NA
CDR3aa: CASSYGALTGDEQYF; CDR3nt: TGTGCCAGCAGTTACGGGGCCCTAACAGGGGACGAGCAGTACTTC; j_gene: TRBJ2-7; abundance: NA; v_gene: TRBV6-5; d_gene: TRBD1
CDR3aa: CASRSGHSADTQYF; CDR3nt: TGTGCCAGCAGGTCGGGTCATAGCGCAGATACGCAGTATTTT; j_gene: TRBJ2-3; abundance: NA; v_gene: TRBV7-3; d_gene: NA
CDR3aa: CASSPAGRTGANVLTF; CDR3nt: TGTGCCAGCTCACCAGCAGGTCGTACTGGGGCCAACGTCCTGACTTTC; j_gene: TRBJ2-6; abundance: NA; v_gene: TRBV18; d_gene: NA
CDR3aa: CASSLGQGNEKLFF; CDR3nt: TGTGCCAGCAGTCTTGGACAGGGTAATGAAAAACTGTTTTTT; j_gene: TRBJ1-4; abundance: NA; v_gene: TRBV28; d_gene: TRBD1
CDR3aa: CSGRGDEQFF; CDR3nt: TGCAGTGGACGGGGTGATGAGCAGTTCTTC; j_gene: TRBJ2-1; abundance: NA; v_gene: TRBV20-1; d_gene: NA
CDR3aa: CASSPYGGGGQPQHF; CDR3nt: TGCGCCAGCAGCCCCTACGGAGGGGGCGGACAGCCCCAGCATTTT; j_gene: TRBJ1-5; abundance: NA; v_gene: TRBV5-1; d_gene: TRBD1
CDR3aa: CASTDHYNEQFF; CDR3nt: TGTGCCAGCACCGACCACTACAATGAGCAGTTCTTC; j_gene: TRBJ2-1; abundance: NA; v_gene: TRBV28; d_gene: NA
CDR3aa: CASSEGANVLTF; CDR3nt: TGTGCCAGCAGTGAAGGGGCCAACGTCCTGACTTTC; j_gene: TRBJ2-6; abundance: NA; v_gene: TRBV2; d_gene: NA
CDR3aa: CAWRGPWEIF; CDR3nt: TGTGCCTGGAGAGGGCCTTGGGAAATCTTT; j_gene: TRBJ1-1; abundance: many; v_gene: TRBV30; d_gene: NA
CDR3aa: CASSRRGGRSYEQYF; CDR3nt: TGTGCCAGCAGCCGGAGGGGGGGCCGCTCCTACGAGCAGTACTTC; j_gene: TRBJ2-7; abundance: NA; v_gene: TRBV5-8; d_gene: NA
CDR3aa: CASSYPGTRTREQYF; CDR3nt: TGTGCCAGCAGTTACCCCGGGACTAGAACGCGCGAGCAGTACTTC; j_gene: TRBJ2-7; abundance: once; v_gene: TRBV6-2/TRBV6-3; d_gene: TRBD2
CDR3aa: CASSAGLGIPYF; CDR3nt: TGTGCCAGCAGCGCCGGACTGGGCATCCCGTACTTC; j_gene: TRBJ2-7; abundance: NA; v_gene: TRBV7-2; d_gene: NA
CDR3aa: CASSWDQSYEQYF; CDR3nt: TGTGCCAGCAGCTGGGACCAGTCCTACGAGCAGTACTTC; j_gene: TRBJ2-7; abundance: NA; v_gene: TRBV7-2; d_gene: NA
CDR3aa: CASSKAGENTGELFF; CDR3nt: TGTGCCAGCAGCAAAGCCGGGGAGAACACCGGGGAGCTGTTTTTT; j_gene: TRBJ2-2; abundance: NA; v_gene: TRBV21-1; d_gene: NA
CDR3aa: CASRLIVTAFGYTF; CDR3nt: TGTGCCAGCAGGCTTATCGTCACCGCTTTTGGCTACACCTTC; j_gene: TRBJ1-2; abundance: NA; v_gene: TRBV2; d_gene: NA
CDR3aa: CASSESQGKTNEQFF; CDR3nt: TGCGCCAGCAGTGAGTCTCAGGGTAAAACAAATGAGCAGTTCTTC; j_gene: TRBJ2-1; abundance: once; v_gene: TRBV10-1; d_gene: NA
CDR3aa: CASSPGGSLVDF; CDR3nt: TGTGCCAGCAGCCCAGGGGGGTCCCTGGTCGATTTT; j_gene: TRBJ1-3; abundance: NA; v_gene: TRBV7-2; d_gene: TRBD1
CDR3aa: CASSEGYSNQPQHF; CDR3nt: TGTGCCAGCAGTGAGGGGTATAGCAATCAGCCCCAGCATTTT; j_gene: TRBJ1-5; abundance: NA; v_gene: TRBV6-1; d_gene: NA
CDR3aa: CASWGGSSYNEQFF; CDR3nt: TGTGCCAGCTGGGGGGGTAGCTCCTACAATGAGCAGTTCTTC; j_gene: TRBJ2-1; abundance: NA; v_gene: TRBV28; d_gene: TRBD2
CDR3aa: CASSSRDRGGNTEAFF; CDR3nt: TGTGCCAGCAGTAGCCGGGACAGGGGAGGGAACACTGAAGCTTTCTTT; j_gene: TRBJ1-1; abundance: few; v_gene: TRBV2; d_gene: TRBD1
CDR3aa: CASSDMNTEAFF; CDR3nt: TGTGCCAGCAGCGACATGAACACTGAAGCTTTCTTT; j_gene: TRBJ1-1; abundance: once; v_gene: TRBV7-3; d_gene: NA
CDR3aa: CASSEPQGAEEKLFF; CDR3nt: TGTGCCAGCAGTGAACCACAGGGGGCTGAGGAAAAACTGTTTTTT; j_gene: TRBJ1-4; abundance: NA; v_gene: TRBV2; d_gene: TRBD1
CDR3aa: CASSEDGVTLLGAYNEQFF; CDR3nt: TGTGCCAGCAGTGAAGATGGAGTAACGCTGCTCGGCGCCTACAATGAGCAGTTCTTC; j_gene: TRBJ2-1; abundance: NA; v_gene: TRBV6-1; d_gene: NA
CDR3aa: CASSFGGPNTGELFF; CDR3nt: TGCGCCAGCAGCTTCGGTGGCCCGAACACCGGGGAGCTGTTTTTT; j_gene: TRBJ2-2; abundance: NA; v_gene: TRBV5-1; d_gene: NA